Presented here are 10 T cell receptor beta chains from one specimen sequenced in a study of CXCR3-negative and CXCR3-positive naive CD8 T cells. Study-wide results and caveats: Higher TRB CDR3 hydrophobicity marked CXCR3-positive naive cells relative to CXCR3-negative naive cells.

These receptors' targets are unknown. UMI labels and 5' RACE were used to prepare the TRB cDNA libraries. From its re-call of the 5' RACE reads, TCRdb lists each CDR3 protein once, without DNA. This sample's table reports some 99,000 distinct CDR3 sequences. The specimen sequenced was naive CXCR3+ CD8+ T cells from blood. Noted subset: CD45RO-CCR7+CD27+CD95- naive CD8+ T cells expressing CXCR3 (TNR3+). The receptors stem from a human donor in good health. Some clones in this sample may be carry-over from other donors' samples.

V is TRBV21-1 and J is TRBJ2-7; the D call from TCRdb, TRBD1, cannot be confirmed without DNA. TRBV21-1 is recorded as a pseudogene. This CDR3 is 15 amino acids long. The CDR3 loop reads CASSKGRTVAGEQYF.

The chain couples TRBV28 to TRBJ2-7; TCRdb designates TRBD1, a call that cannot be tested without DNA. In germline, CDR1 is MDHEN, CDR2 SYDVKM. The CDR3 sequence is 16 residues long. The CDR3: CASSLNIGARAYEQYF.

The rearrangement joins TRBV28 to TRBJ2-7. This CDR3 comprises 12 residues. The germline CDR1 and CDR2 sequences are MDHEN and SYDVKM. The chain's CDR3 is CASSFELYEQYF.

The CDR3 region is CASSQPGQGNLAAFF. The J gene is TRBJ1-1, the V gene TRBV3-1; the TRBD1 assignment by TCRdb is unverifiable without DNA. Germline CDR1 LGHDT, CDR2 YNNKEL (reference sequence). This CDR3 is 15 amino acids long.

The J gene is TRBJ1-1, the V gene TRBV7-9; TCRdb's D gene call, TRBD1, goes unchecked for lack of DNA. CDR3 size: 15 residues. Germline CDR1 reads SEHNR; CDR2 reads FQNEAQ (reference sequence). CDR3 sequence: CASVGWGAVGTEAFF.

This CDR3 is CSVRGLPVQETQYF. This chain connects TRBV29-1 to TRBJ2-5; as DNA is missing, the TRBD2 call by TCRdb cannot be tested. Germline CDR1 SQVTM, CDR2 ANQGSEA. The CDR3 extends over 14 amino acids.

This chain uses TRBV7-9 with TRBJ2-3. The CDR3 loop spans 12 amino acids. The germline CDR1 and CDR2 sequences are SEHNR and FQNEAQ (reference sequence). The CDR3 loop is CASSPRQDTQYF.

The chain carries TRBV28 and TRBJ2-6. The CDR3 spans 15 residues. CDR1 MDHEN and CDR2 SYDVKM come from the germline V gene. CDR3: CASSLVLSGANVLTF. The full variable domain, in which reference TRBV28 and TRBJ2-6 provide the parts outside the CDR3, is DVKVTQSSRYLVKRTGEKVFLECVQDMDHENMFWYRQDPGLGLRLIYFSYDVKMKEKGDIPEGYSVSREKKERFSLILESASTNQTSMYLCASSLVLSGANVLTFGAGSRLTVL.

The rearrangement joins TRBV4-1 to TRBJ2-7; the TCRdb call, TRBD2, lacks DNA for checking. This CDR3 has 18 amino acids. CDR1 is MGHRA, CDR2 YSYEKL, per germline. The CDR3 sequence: CASSQVRAASGSSYEQYF.

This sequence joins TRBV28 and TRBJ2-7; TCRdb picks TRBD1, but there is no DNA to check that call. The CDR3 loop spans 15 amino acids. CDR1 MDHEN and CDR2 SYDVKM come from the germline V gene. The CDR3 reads CASSFFRDNSYEQYF.